The 22 T cell receptor beta chains in this list originate from one sample, sequenced in a study of blood T cell repertoires in COVID-19. The repertoire was sequenced with immunoSEQ multiplex PCR; TCRdb's copy has only in-frame clones and lacks some. The sample carries 75,000 to 100,000 clones, over 70% recorded once. Sequenced material: peripheral blood. The receptors were gathered from a woman over 75 with acute or convalescent COVID-19.

J is TRBJ2-1 and V is TRBV5-4; TRBD2 is a possible D gene (6 bases). CDR1 is SGHNT, CDR2 YYREEE, per germline (reference sequence). V gave up 2 bases and J gave up 8 bases, with 17 bases separating them. This CDR3 has 15 amino acids. The CDR3 DNA is TGTGCCAGCAGCTTCGAGCGGGCTAAGTCACATGAGCAGTTCTTC. Translating it yields CASSFERAKSHEQFF. The variable domain in full, completed from reference TRBV5-4 and TRBJ2-1, reads ETGVTQSPTHLIKTRGQQVTLRCSSQSGHNTVSWYQQALGQGPQFIFQYYREEENGRGNFPPRFSGLQFPNYSSELNVNALELDDSALYLCASSFERAKSHEQFFGPGTRLTVL.

Only one count was recorded for this clone. The chain employs TRBV9 and TRBJ2-5; D may be TRBD2 (5 bases). Germline V gene sequence: CDR1 SGDLS, CDR2 YYNGEE. The CDR3 length is 14 residues. V was trimmed by 0 bases and J by 2 bases, leaving 8 bases between them. In nucleotides, the CDR3 is TGTGCCAGCAGCGTAGACCGGGGTCAAGAGACCCAGTACTTC. Protein: CASSVDRGQETQYF.

The chain carries TRBV28 and TRBJ2-1; weak D call: TRBD2 (7 bases). Trimming took off 2 bases at V and 7 bases at J, with 15 bases between the two ends. CDR3 length: 15 residues. Germline CDR1 and CDR2: MDHEN and SYDVKM. CDR3 sequence (DNA): TGTGCCAGCAGTTTAAGGGGGGGGGTACGTAATGAGCAGTTCTTC. Its protein product is CASSLRGGVRNEQFF.

The chain employs TRBV3-1 (or the pseudogene TRBV3-2) and TRBJ2-5; tentative D call: TRBD2 (6 bases). Germline V gives CDR1 LGHDT, CDR2 YNNKEL (reference sequence). V was clipped by 5 bases and J by 4 bases, with 14 bases between them. This CDR3 is built from 14 residues. The CDR3 sequence: CASSFSGLPETQYF. CDR3 in DNA: TGTGCCAGCAGCTTCTCCGGACTACCAGAGACCCAGTACTTC.

CDR3: CASSRPGTGQNTEAFF. CDR3 nucleotides: TGTGCCAGCAGCCGACCGGGGACAGGTCAGAACACTGAAGCTTTCTTT. This sequence joins TRBV5-4 and TRBJ1-1, with 8 positions matching TRBD1. The ends lost 4 bases at V and 1 base at J; junction bases unmatched: 9. From germline, CDR1 is SGHNT and CDR2 YYREEE (reference sequence). The CDR3 is 16 residues long.

The V call is TRBV28, the J call TRBJ1-5; 10 bases match TRBD1. This CDR3 spans 14 amino acids. V trimming: 6 bases; J trimming: 6 bases; junction bases outside the gene matches: 5. Per the germline V gene, CDR1 is MDHEN and CDR2 is SYDVKM. The CDR3 region is CASSLGQGFQPQHF. The CDR3 DNA reads as TGTGCCAGCAGCTTGGGACAGGGGTTTCAGCCCCAGCATTTT.

The chain joins TRBV28 to TRBJ2-5; D might be TRBD2 (7 bases). The CDR3 consists of 16 residues. The V and J ends lost 1 base and 6 bases respectively, with 18 bases between them. The germline V gene encodes CDR1 MDHEN and CDR2 SYDVKM. The CDR3 sequence is CASSLYGGGGGKTQYF. The CDR3, as DNA: TGTGCCAGCAGTTTATATGGAGGGGGGGGCGGAAAGACCCAGTACTTC.

The chain carries TRBV7-2 and TRBJ2-2; tentative D call: TRBD1 (5 bases). Trimming removed 1 base at V and 0 bases at J, with 9 bases between. The CDR3 runs to 16 residues. Germline V gene data show CDR1 as SGHTA and CDR2 as FQGNSA. The CDR3, as DNA: TGTGCCAGCAGCTTAGAACAGGCCGCGAACACCGGGGAGCTGTTTTTT. Its protein product is CASSLEQAANTGELFF. Drawing the rest from reference TRBV7-2 and TRBJ2-2, the complete variable domain is GAGVSQSPSNKVTEKGKDVELRCDPISGHTALYWYRQSLGQGLEFLIYFQGNSAPDKSGLPSDRFSAERTGGSVSTLTIQRTQQEDSAVYLCASSLEQAANTGELFFGEGSRLTVL.

This clone was seen a single time. This chain links TRBV2 with TRBJ1-4; D gene unclear. CDR3 size: 11 residues. The V and J ends lost 8 bases and 8 bases respectively, with 9 bases between them. CDR1 is SNHLY, CDR2 FYNNEI, per germline. The CDR3 sequence: CASLLREKLFF. CDR3 in DNA: TGTGCCAGCTTATTGCGCGAAAAACTGTTTTTT.

This clone was counted a few times. This rearrangement joins TRBV6-5 to TRBJ1-1; 9 positions match TRBD1. Trimming removed 7 bases from V and 5 bases from J; junction bases left unmatched: 5. The CDR3 is 13 residues long. Per germline, CDR1 MNHEY and CDR2 SVGAGI. The CDR3 sequence is CASTVQGATEAFF. CDR3 bases: TGTGCCAGCACCGTACAGGGGGCGACTGAAGCTTTCTTT.

The chain employs TRBV25-1 and TRBJ2-4; tentatively, D is TRBD1 (5 bases). Germline V gives CDR1 MGHDK, CDR2 SYGVNS. With 6 bases removed from V and 3 bases from J, the gap between germline ends came to 9 bases. The CDR3 has 13 amino acids. Here the CDR3 reads CASSREDKNIQYF. CDR3 in DNA: TGTGCCAGCAGCAGGGAAGACAAAAACATTCAGTACTTC.

The chain has TRBV2 and TRBJ1-5; no reliable D call. The CDR3 is 15 residues long. From germline, CDR1 is SNHLY and CDR2 FYNNEI. Deletions cut 4 bases from V and 0 bases from J, with 10 bases between. CDR3 DNA sequence: TGTGCCAGCAGTGTCTATCCGAATAGCAATCAGCCCCAGCATTTT. Residues: CASSVYPNSNQPQHF. The full variable domain, completed using reference TRBV2 and TRBJ1-5, is EPEVTQTPSHQVTQMGQEVILRCVPISNHLYFYWYRQILGQKVEFLVSFYNNEISEKSEIFDDQFSVERPDGSNFTLKIRSTKLEDSAMYFCASSVYPNSNQPQHFGDGTRLSIL.

This clone was detected once. The chain links TRBV9 to TRBJ1-4, with a possible D match to TRBD1 (5 bases). Germline V gene sequence: CDR1 SGDLS, CDR2 YYNGEE. The V end lost 5 bases, the J end lost 3 bases, and 11 bases lay between the germline ends. The CDR3 consists of 14 residues. In nucleotides, the CDR3 is TGTGCCAGCAGTCGACAGACGTCTAATGAAAAACTGTTTTTT. It translates to CASSRQTSNEKLFF.

The chain couples TRBV20-1 to TRBJ1-1, with D perhaps TRBD1 (5 bases). V lost 3 bases to trimming and J lost 4 bases, with 6 bases between them. The CDR3 is 11 amino acids. Germline V gives CDR1 DFQATT, CDR2 SNEGSKA (reference sequence). Here the CDR3 DNA reads TGCAGTGCTAGCGGGGGCACTGAAGCTTTCTTT. This gives the protein CSASGGTEAFF.

This clone was found a few times. This chain connects TRBV21-1 to TRBJ2-1; TRBD2 is taken as the D call from the table, unchecked against the DNA. TRBV21-1 is termed a pseudogene. CDR3 length: 18 residues. CDR3 in DNA: TGTGCCAGCAGCCGAATAACCAGGGAGGGGTGCTCCTACAATGAGCAGTTCTTC. Protein sequence: CASSRITREGCSYNEQFF.

This clone has a single count. The V gene is TRBV15, the J gene TRBJ2-1; 11 bases line up with TRBD2. J was trimmed by 5 bases and V by 2 bases; bases with no gene match: 5. The germline V gene encodes CDR1 LNHNV and CDR2 YYDKDF (reference sequence). There are 16 residues in the CDR3. The CDR3 spells CATSRRLAGGHNEQFF. The CDR3 DNA sequence: TGTGCCACCAGCAGACGGCTAGCGGGGGGACACAATGAGCAGTTCTTC.

V usage is TRBV11-2 and J usage is TRBJ1-5; a weak D match, TRBD1 (5 bases). Germline V gene lookup returns CDR1 SGHAT and CDR2 FQNNGV. Trimming took 1 base from V and 11 from J, leaving 15 bases between them. The CDR3 is 14 residues long. The CDR3 protein is CASSLGRGSEAQHF. CDR3 DNA: TGTGCCAGCAGCTTAGGGCGGGGCTCAGAGGCCCAGCATTTT.

This chain joins TRBV5-1 and TRBJ1-6; TRBD1 is a possible D gene (5 bases). This CDR3 has 15 residues. V lost 0 bases, J lost 4 bases, and 8 bases lay in between. Germline values: CDR1 SGHRS, CDR2 YFSETQ. The CDR3 coding sequence is TGCGCCAGCAGCTTGGAGGCAGGGTATAATTCACCCCTCCACTTT. This sequence encodes CASSLEAGYNSPLHF.

CDR3 protein: CASSREQGRNTEAFF. The CDR3 DNA sequence: TGTGCCAGCAGTCGAGAGCAGGGGAGGAACACTGAAGCTTTCTTT. The chain links TRBV28 to TRBJ1-1; possibly TRBD1 for D (6 bases). The V end lost 5 bases, the J end lost 1 base, and 14 bases lay between the germline ends. The CDR3 contains 15 residues. Germline V gives CDR1 MDHEN, CDR2 SYDVKM.

This clone was counted between two and nine times. The chain links TRBV24-1 to TRBJ2-7; 8 bases line up with TRBD1. The CDR3 length is 16 residues. The germline gives CDR1 KGHDR, CDR2 SFDVKD. The J segment lost 4 bases and the V segment lost 6 bases, leaving 13 bases of the junction unmatched. CDR3 loop: CATSSKEARGRYEQYF. CDR3 sequence (DNA): TGTGCCACCAGTTCTAAAGAAGCCAGGGGGCGGTACGAGCAGTACTTC.

V usage is TRBV2 and J usage is TRBJ2-2; 8 bases map to TRBD2. The CDR3 runs 16 residues. Germline V gene data show CDR1 as SNHLY and CDR2 as FYNNEI. V gave up 8 bases and J gave up 0 bases; unmatched junction bases: 8. Written as DNA, the CDR3 is TGTGCCAGCGGCCTGCGGGGGGTCGCGAACACCGGGGAGCTGTTTTTT. This sequence encodes CASGLRGVANTGELFF.

This clone was found a few times. This chain joins TRBV6-5 and TRBJ1-3; D is ambiguous. The CDR3 has 13 amino acids. V shed 10 bases and J shed 4 bases, with 14 bases lying between them. CDR1 MNHEY and CDR2 SVGAGI come from the germline V gene. The CDR3 protein is CATAPRWGNTIYF. The DNA for the CDR3 is TGTGCCACTGCTCCGAGGTGGGGAAACACCATATATTTT.